This TCR beta chain originates from a study of regulatory T cells in long-lasting Graves disease. The overall study: Positivity for TSH receptor antibodies plus over 5 years of antithyroid drugs meant persistent Graves' disease. Study-wide findings and caveats: Patients with persistent disease shared 2,700 or so public clonotypes, outpacing the roughly 870 shared by new patients.

This clonotype was counted at least ten times. What it binds is not known. CDR3-region Arm-PCR and iRepertoire HTBI primers produced the TCR beta libraries. TCRdb called the multiplex PCR reads again in MiXCR, with one record for every CDR3 protein. The sample holds 600,000 to 800,000 distinct CDR3 sequences, about 30% seen once. CDR1 and CDR2 (germline): SNHLY, FYNNEI. The CDR3 length is 14 residues. The V end lost 1 base, the J end lost 5 bases, and 11 bases lay between the germline ends. Time point: persistent/refractory GD, antithyroid drugs over 5 years with positive TRAb. Researchers made the TCR library from RNA that was extracted from PBMCs. Graves' disease diagnosis was established per American Thyroid Association guidelines.

The source of this sequence is a female donor with Graves disease. The chain carries TRBV2 and TRBJ1-2; D uncertain. Material: peripheral blood mononuclear cells (PBMCs), obtained when the disease was refractory, from a patient treated with antithyroid drugs. The CDR3 sequence: CASSEGAGRYGYTF. CDR3 nucleotides: TGTGCCAGCAGTGAAGGAGCAGGACGTTATGGCTACACCTTC.